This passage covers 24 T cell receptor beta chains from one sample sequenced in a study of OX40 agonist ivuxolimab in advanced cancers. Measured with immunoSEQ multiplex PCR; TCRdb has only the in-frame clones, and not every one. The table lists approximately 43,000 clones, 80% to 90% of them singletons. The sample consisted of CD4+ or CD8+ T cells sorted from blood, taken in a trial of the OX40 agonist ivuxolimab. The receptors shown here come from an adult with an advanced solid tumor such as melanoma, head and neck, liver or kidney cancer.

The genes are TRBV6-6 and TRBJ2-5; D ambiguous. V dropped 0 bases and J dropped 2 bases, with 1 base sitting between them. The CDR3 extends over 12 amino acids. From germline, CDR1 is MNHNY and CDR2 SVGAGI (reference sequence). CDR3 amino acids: CASSYSQETQYF. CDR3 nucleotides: TGTGCCAGCAGTTACTCACAAGAGACCCAGTACTTC.

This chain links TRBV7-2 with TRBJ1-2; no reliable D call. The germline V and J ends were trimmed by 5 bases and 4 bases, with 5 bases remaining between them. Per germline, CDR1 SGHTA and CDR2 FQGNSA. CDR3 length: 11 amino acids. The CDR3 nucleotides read TGTGCCAGCAGCCCCGGCTATGGCTACACCTTC. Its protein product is CASSPGYGYTF.

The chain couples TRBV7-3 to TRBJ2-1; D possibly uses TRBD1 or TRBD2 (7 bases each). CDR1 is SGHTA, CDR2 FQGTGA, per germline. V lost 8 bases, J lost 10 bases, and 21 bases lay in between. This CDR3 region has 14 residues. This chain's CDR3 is CASAQGGNQLEQFF. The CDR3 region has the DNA TGTGCCAGCGCCCAGGGGGGGAATCAGTTGGAGCAGTTCTTC.

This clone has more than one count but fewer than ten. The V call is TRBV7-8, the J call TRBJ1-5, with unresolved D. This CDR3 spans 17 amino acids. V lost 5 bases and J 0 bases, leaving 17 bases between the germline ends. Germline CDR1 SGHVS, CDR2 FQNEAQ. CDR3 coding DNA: TGTGCCAGCAGCCGAAGGCCCACCTCCTATAGCAATCAGCCCCAGCATTTT. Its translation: CASSRRPTSYSNQPQHF. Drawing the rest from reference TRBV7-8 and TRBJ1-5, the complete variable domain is GAGVSQSPRYKVAKRGQDVALRCDPISGHVSLFWYQQALGQGPEFLTYFQNEAQLDKSGLPSDRFFAERPEGSVSTLKIQRTQQEDSAVYLCASSRRPTSYSNQPQHFGDGTRLSIL.

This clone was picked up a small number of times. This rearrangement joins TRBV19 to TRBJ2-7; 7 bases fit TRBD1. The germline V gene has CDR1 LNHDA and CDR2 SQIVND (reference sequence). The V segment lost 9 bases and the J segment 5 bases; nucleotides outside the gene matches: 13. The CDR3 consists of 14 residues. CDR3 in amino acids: CASSTPEGAHEQYF. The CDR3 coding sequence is TGTGCCAGCTCGACCCCTGAGGGGGCACACGAGCAGTACTTC.

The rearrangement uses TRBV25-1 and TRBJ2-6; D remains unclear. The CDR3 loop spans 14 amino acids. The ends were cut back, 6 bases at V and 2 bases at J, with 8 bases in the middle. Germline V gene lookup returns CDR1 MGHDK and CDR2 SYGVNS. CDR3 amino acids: CASSPPAGANVLTF. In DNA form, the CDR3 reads TGTGCCAGCAGCCCCCCAGCTGGGGCCAACGTCCTGACTTTC.

In DNA form, the CDR3 reads TGTGCCAGCAGTTACTCGGGACAGGACAATGAGCAGTTCTTC. Its protein product is CASSYSGQDNEQFF. This chain links TRBV6-6 with TRBJ2-1, with TRBD1 matching over 8 bases. The CDR3 length is 14 residues. Germline V gene data show CDR1 as MNHNY and CDR2 as SVGAGI (reference sequence). J lost 5 bases, V lost 0 bases, and 0 bases had no gene match.

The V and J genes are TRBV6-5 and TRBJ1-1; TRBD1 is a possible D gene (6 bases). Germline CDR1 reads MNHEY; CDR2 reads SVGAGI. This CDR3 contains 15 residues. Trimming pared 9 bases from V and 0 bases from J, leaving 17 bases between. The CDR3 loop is CASQDSLTLNTEAFF. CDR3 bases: TGTGCCAGTCAGGACAGCCTCACTTTGAACACTGAAGCTTTCTTT.

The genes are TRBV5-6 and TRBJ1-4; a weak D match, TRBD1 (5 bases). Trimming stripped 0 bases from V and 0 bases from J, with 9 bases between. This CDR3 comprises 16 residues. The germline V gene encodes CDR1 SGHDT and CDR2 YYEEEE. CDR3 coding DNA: TGTGCCAGCAGCTTGGACGGGGGTGCAACTAATGAAAAACTGTTTTTT. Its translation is CASSLDGGATNEKLFF.

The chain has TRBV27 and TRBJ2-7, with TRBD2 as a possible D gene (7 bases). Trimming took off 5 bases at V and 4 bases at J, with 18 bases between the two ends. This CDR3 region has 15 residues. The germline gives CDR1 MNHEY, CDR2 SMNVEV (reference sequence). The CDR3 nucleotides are TGTGCCAGCAGTGCCCGGTCAGGGGAGGGATACGAGCAGTACTTC. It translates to CASSARSGEGYEQYF.

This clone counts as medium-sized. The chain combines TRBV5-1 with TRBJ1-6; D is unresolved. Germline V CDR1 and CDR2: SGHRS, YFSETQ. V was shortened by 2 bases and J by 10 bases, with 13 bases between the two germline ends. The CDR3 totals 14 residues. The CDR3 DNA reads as TGCGCCAGCAGCTTTAACGGTGCGGGGTCACCCCTCCACTTT. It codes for CASSFNGAGSPLHF.

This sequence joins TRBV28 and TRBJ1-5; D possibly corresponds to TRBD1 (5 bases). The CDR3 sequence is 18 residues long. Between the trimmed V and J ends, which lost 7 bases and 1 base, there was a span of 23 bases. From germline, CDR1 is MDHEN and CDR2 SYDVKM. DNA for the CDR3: TGTGCCAGCACCCAACTCCGGGACGTAAAGGGAAGCAATCAGCCCCAGCATTTT. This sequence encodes CASTQLRDVKGSNQPQHF.

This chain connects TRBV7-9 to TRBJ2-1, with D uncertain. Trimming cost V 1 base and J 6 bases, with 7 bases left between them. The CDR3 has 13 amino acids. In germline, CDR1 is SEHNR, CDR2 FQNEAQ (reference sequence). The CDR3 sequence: CASSLGTGNEQFF. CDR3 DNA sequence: TGTGCCAGCAGCTTAGGAACGGGCAATGAGCAGTTCTTC.

The DNA for the CDR3 is TGTGCCAGCAGCTTGGATGCGACCTACGAGCAGTACTTC. Amino acids: CASSLDATYEQYF. J is TRBJ2-7 and V is TRBV5-5, with D hard to call. V gave up 0 bases and J gave up 2 bases, with 6 bases separating them. The CDR3 is made up of 13 amino acids. CDR1 and CDR2 from the germline V gene are SGHKS and YYEKEE (reference sequence). The variable domain in full, with the rest retrieved from reference TRBV5-5 and TRBJ2-7, is DAGVTQSPTHLIKTRGQQVTLRCSPISGHKSVSWYQQVLGQGPQFIFQYYEKEERGRGNFPDRFSARQFPNYSSELNVNALLLGDSALYLCASSLDATYEQYFGPGTRLTVT.

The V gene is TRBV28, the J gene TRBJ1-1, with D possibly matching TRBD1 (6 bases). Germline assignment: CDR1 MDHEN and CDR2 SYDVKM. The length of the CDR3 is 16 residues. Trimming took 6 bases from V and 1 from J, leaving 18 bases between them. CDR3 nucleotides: TGTGCCAGCAGCCCTTTTGTGAACAGGGAGAACACTGAAGCTTTCTTT. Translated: CASSPFVNRENTEAFF.

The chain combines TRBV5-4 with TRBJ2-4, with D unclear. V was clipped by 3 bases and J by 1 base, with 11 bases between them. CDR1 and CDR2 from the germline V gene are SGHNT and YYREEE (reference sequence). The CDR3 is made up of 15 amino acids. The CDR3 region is CASSSRAFAKNIQYF. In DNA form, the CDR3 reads TGTGCCAGCAGCTCCCGGGCCTTTGCCAAAAACATTCAGTACTTC.

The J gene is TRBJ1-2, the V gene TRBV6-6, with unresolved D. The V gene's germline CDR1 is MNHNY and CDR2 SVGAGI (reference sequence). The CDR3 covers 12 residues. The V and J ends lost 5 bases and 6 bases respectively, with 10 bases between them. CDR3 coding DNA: TGTGCCAGCAGTAGGCAGGCGGATGGCTACACCTTC. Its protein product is CASSRQADGYTF.

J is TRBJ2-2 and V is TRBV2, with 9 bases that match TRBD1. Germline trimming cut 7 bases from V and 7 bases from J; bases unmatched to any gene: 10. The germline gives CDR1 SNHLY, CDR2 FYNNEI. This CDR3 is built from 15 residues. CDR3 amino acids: CASTGQGRKGGELFF. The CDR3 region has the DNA TGTGCCAGCACCGGACAGGGGAGAAAAGGCGGGGAGCTGTTTTTT.

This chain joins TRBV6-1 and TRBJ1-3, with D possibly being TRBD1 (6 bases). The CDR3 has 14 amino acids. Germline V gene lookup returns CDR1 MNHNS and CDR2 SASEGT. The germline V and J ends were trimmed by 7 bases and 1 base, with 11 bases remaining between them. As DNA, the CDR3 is TGTGCCAGCAAAGACAGGTTATCTGGAAACACCATATATTTT. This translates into CASKDRLSGNTIYF.

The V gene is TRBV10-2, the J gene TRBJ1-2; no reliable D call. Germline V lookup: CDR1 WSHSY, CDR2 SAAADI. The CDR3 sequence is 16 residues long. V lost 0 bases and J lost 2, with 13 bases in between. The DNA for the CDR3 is TGCGCCAGCAGTGAGTCGTTGGAGGGCCAGAACTATGGCTACACCTTC. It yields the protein CASSESLEGQNYGYTF.

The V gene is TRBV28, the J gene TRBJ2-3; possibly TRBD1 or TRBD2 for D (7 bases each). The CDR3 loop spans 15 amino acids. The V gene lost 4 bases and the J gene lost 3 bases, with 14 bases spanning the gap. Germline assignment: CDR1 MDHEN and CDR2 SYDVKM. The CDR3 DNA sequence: TGTGCCAGCAGTTCCGACAGGGAGGGGACAGATACGCAGTATTTT. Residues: CASSSDREGTDTQYF.

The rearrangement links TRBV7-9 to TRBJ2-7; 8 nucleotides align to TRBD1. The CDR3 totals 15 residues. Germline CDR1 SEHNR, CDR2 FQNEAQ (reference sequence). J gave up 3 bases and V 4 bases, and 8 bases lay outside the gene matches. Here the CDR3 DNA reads TGTGCCAGCAGCTCGCAGGGGGCGCCCCTCTACGAGCAGTACTTC. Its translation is CASSSQGAPLYEQYF.

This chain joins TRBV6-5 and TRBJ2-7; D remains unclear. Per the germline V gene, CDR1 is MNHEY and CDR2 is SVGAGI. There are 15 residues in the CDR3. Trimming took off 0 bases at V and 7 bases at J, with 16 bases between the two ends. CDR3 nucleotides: TGTGCCAGCAGTTACTCGCGCTGGGGTTACGAGGAGCAGTACTTC. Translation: CASSYSRWGYEEQYF.

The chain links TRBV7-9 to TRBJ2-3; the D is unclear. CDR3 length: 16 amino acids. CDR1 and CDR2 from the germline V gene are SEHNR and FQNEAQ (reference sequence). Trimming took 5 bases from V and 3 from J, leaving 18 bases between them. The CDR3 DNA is TGTGCCAGCAGCGGACGAAAGAACTCCCGGACAGATACGCAGTATTTT. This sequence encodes CASSGRKNSRTDTQYF. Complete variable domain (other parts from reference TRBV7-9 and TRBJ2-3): DTGVSQNPRHKITKRGQNVTFRCDPISEHNRLYWYRQTLGQGPEFLTYFQNEAQLEKSRLLSDRFSAERPKGSFSTLEIQRTEQGDSAMYLCASSGRKNSRTDTQYFGPGTRLTVL.